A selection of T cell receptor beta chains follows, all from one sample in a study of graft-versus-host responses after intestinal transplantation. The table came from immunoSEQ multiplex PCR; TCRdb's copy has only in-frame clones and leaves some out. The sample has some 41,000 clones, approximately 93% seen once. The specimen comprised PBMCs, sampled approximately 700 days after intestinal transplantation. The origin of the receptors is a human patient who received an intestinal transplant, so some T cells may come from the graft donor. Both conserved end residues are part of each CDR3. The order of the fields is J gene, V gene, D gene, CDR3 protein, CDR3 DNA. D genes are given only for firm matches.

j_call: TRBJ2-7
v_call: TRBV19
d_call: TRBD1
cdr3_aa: CASSISGTAYEQYF
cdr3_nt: TGTGCCAGTAGTATATCAGGGACAGCCTACGAGCAGTACTTC

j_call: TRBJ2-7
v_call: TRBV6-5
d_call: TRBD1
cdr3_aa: CASSYGTEPYEQYF
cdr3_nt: TGTGCCAGCAGTTACGGGACAGAGCCCTACGAGCAGTACTTC

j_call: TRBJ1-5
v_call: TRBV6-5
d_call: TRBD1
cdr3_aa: CASRRDRNQPQHF
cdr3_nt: TGTGCCAGCAGAAGGGACAGAAATCAGCCCCAGCATTTT

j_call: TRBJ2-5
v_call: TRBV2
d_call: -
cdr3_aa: CASMVDLQETQYF
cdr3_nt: TGTGCCAGCATGGTCGACTTGCAAGAGACCCAGTACTTC

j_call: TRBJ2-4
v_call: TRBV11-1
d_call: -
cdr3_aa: CASRSGQEGANIQYF
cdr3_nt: TGTGCCAGCAGATCCGGACAGGAGGGTGCGAACATTCAGTACTTC

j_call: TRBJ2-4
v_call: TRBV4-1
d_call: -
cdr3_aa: CASSQDRAGRAKNIQYF
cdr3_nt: TGCGCCAGCAGCCAAGATCGGGCAGGGAGAGCCAAAAACATTCAGTACTTC

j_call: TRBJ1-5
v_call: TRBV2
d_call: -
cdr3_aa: CATGPRSHSNQPQHF
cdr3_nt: TGTGCCACCGGACCCCGCTCACATAGCAATCAGCCCCAGCATTTT

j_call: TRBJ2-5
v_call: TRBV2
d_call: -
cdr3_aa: CASSKTELARETQYF
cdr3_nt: TGTGCCAGCAGTAAAACAGAGTTAGCGAGGGAGACCCAGTACTTC

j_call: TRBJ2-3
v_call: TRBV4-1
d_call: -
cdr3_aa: CASSQEGLPSTDTQYF
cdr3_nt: TGCGCCAGCAGCCAAGAGGGACTCCCTAGCACAGATACGCAGTATTTT

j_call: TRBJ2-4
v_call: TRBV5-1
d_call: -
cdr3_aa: CASSLKTETIAKNIQYF
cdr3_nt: TGCGCCAGCAGCTTAAAAACAGAGACAATAGCCAAAAACATTCAGTACTTC

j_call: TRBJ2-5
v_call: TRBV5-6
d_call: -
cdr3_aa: CASSLAWGTQYF
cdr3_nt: TGTGCCAGCAGCTTGGCGTGGGGGACCCAGTACTTC

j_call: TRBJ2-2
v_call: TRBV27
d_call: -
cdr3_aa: CASTRRGSTGELFF
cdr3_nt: TGTGCCAGCACCCGGAGGGGGAGCACCGGGGAGCTGTTTTTT